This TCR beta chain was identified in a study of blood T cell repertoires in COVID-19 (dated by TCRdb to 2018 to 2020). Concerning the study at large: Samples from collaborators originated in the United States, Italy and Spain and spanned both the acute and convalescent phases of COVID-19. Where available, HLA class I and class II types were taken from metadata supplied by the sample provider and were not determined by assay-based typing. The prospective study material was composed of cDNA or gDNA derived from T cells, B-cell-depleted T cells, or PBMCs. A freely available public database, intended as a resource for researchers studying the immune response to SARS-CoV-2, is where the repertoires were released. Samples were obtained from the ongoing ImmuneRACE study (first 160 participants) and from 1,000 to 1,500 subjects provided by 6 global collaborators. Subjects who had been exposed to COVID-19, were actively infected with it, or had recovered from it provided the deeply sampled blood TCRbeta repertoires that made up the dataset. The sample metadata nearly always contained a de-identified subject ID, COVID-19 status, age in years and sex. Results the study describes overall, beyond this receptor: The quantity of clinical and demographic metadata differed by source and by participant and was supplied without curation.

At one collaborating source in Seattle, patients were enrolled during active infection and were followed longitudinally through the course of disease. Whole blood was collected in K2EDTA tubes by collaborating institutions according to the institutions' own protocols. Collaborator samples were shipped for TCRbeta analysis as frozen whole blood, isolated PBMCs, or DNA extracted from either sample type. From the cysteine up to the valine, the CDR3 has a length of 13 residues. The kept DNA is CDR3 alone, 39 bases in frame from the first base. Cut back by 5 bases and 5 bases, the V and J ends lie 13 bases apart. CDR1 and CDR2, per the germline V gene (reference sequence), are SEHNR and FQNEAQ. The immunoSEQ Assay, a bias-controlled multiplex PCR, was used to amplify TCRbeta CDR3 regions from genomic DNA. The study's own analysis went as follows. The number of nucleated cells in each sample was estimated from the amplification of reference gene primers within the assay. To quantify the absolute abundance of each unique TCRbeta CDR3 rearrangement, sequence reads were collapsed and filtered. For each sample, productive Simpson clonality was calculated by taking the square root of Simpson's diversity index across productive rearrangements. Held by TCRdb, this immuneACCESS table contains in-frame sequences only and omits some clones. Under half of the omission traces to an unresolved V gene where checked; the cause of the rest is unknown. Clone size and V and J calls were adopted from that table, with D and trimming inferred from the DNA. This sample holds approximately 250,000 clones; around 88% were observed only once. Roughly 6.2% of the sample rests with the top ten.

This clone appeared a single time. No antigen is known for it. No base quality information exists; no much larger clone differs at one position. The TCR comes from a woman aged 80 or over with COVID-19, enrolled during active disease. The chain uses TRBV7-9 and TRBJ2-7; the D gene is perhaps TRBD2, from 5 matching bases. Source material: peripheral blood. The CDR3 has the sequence CASSPAGEHEQYV. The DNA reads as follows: TGTGCCAGCAGCCCAGCCGGGGAACACGAGCAGTACGTC.